Below, 11 T cell receptor beta chains from the same sample are listed, as sequenced in a study of T cell responses to AZD1222 COVID-19 vaccine. Some clones are missing from TCRdb's copy, which holds only in-frame ones; the method was immunoSEQ multiplex PCR. The sample consists of 100,000 to 150,000 clones, more than 80% of them appearing once. Sample: peripheral blood, taken 28 days after the second AZD1222 dose. The receptors here all came from an adult who received the AZD1222 COVID-19 vaccine.

The V call is TRBV6-5, the J call TRBJ1-1; a weak D match, TRBD1 (5 bases). This CDR3 contains 11 residues. V lost 11 bases and J 11 bases, leaving 18 bases between the germline ends. The germline CDR1 and CDR2 sequences are MNHEY and SVGAGI. DNA for the CDR3: TGTGCCGGAGTCCAGGGACGCGGGGCTTTCTTT. Translation: CAGVQGRGAFF.

The V and J genes are TRBV7-9 and TRBJ2-1, with a tentative D call TRBD2 (5 bases). V was pared by 1 base and J by 5 bases, with 12 bases between. The CDR3 covers 15 residues. CDR1 and CDR2 (germline): SEHNR, FQNEAQ (reference sequence). DNA for the CDR3: TGTGCCAGCAGCTTAGGAGGGCGCTTTAACAATGAGCAGTTCTTC. Its translation is CASSLGGRFNNEQFF.

This chain uses TRBV19 with TRBJ1-6; D is unresolved. The V gene's germline CDR1 is LNHDA and CDR2 SQIVND (reference sequence). The germline V and J ends were trimmed by 4 bases and 5 bases, with 15 bases remaining between them. The CDR3 consists of 16 residues. The CDR3 is CASSREMVSDNSPLHF. The CDR3 DNA sequence: TGTGCCAGTAGTAGGGAGATGGTCAGTGATAATTCACCCCTCCACTTT.

This chain connects TRBV6-5 to TRBJ2-2, with 7 nucleotides matching TRBD2. Trimming cost V 8 bases and J 4 bases; bases outside gene matches: 10. CDR3 length: 15 amino acids. Germline V lookup: CDR1 MNHEY, CDR2 SVGAGI. In DNA form, the CDR3 reads TGTGCCAGCGTCGGCGGGGGTGGGAGCACCGGGGAGCTGTTTTTT. As protein: CASVGGGGSTGELFF.

This sequence joins TRBV12-3 or TRBV12-4 and TRBJ2-3; perhaps TRBD2 as D (6 bases). This CDR3 contains 13 residues. V was trimmed by 6 bases and J by 3 bases, leaving 10 bases between them. CDR3 in DNA: TGTGCCAGCAGCGTCGGGGGAACAGATACGCAGTATTTT. Translated, it gives CASSVGGTDTQYF.

The rearrangement links TRBV2 to TRBJ1-5, with TRBD1 identical over 7 bases. Germline trimming cut 5 bases from V and 4 bases from J; bases unmatched to any gene: 5. CDR3 length equals 14 residues. Germline V gene sequence: CDR1 SNHLY, CDR2 FYNNEI. The DNA for the CDR3 is TGTGCCAGCAGTCAAAACAGGGGTAATCAGCCCCAGCATTTT. This sequence encodes CASSQNRGNQPQHF.

In this sample, this clone turned up a few times. V gene TRBV6-1 combines with J gene TRBJ2-3, with D perhaps matching TRBD2 (6 bases). Germline V gene lookup returns CDR1 MNHNS and CDR2 SASEGT. There are 18 residues in the CDR3. V was shortened by 3 bases and J by 5 bases, with 24 bases between the two germline ends. CDR3 coding DNA: TGTGCCAGCAGTGAGAAACGATGGGGACTTCAGCGGCTAGATACGCAGTATTTT. Amino acids: CASSEKRWGLQRLDTQYF.

The chain recombines TRBV5-4 with TRBJ2-1; 14 bases map to TRBD2. The CDR3 spans 17 residues. The germline V gene has CDR1 SGHNT and CDR2 YYREEE (reference sequence). V was clipped by 4 bases and J by 5 bases; unmatched bases: 8. This chain's CDR3 is CASSPPGLAGDHNEQFF. The CDR3, as DNA: TGTGCCAGCAGCCCTCCGGGACTAGCGGGGGACCACAATGAGCAGTTCTTC.

The gene calls are TRBV7-9 and TRBJ1-1; D gene unclear. V lost 0 bases, J lost 5 bases, and 13 bases lay in between. The V gene's germline CDR1 is SEHNR and CDR2 FQNEAQ (reference sequence). The CDR3 sequence is 15 residues long. The CDR3 protein is CASSLAYSTGTEAFF. The CDR3 DNA follows: TGTGCCAGCAGCTTAGCCTACTCGACCGGGACTGAAGCTTTCTTT.

The J gene is TRBJ2-2, the V gene TRBV24-1, with 7 bases that match TRBD1. CDR3 length equals 16 residues. The V gene's germline CDR1 is KGHDR and CDR2 SFDVKD. Trimming removed 4 bases from V and 0 bases from J; junction bases left unmatched: 4. CDR3: CATSDPGTANTGELFF. The CDR3 DNA reads as TGTGCCACCAGTGACCCGGGGACAGCGAACACCGGGGAGCTGTTTTTT.

The chain combines TRBV28 with TRBJ2-7; TRBD1 aligns across 9 bases. V trimming: 6 bases; J trimming: 3 bases; junction bases outside the gene matches: 12. The CDR3 loop spans 16 amino acids. Germline V gene sequence: CDR1 MDHEN, CDR2 SYDVKM. In nucleotides, the CDR3 is TGTGCCAGCAGCTATCAACAGGGGGCCCCAAACTACGAGCAGTACTTC. This translates into CASSYQQGAPNYEQYF.